This T cell receptor (beta chain) comes out of a study of CD8 T cells in Susac syndrome. V was cut by 3 bases and J by 8 bases, with 19 bases left in between. CDR3 length equals 15 residues. Germline V gene lookup returns CDR1 MGHRA and CDR2 YSYEKL. Patients with Susac syndrome met diagnostic criteria defined recently for definite or probable disease. It was with random hexamers that roughly 0.45 to 1 ug RNA was reverse transcribed. A single record per CDR3 protein comes from TCRdb applying MiXCR to the immunoSEQ multiplex PCR reads. The repertoire includes some 75,000 distinct CDR3 sequences, approximately 93% of them detected once, and approximately 0.5% sits in the top ten.

Sequencing input: CD8+ T cells from PBMCs. The J gene is TRBJ1-2, the V gene TRBV4-1; tentatively, D is TRBD1 (5 bases). The sequence came from a human donor with Susac syndrome. As DNA, the CDR3 is TGCGCCAGCAGCCACCCGGGACGGGATCTGGGAGGCTACACCTTC. Amino acids: CASSHPGRDLGGYTF.